The 21 T cell receptor beta chains in this list originate from one sample, sequenced in a study of blood T cell repertoires in COVID-19. The table came from immunoSEQ multiplex PCR; TCRdb's copy has only in-frame clones and leaves some out. The sample has about 350,000 clones, roughly 90% seen once. Sequencing input: PBMCs or T cells enriched from blood (not recorded which). The receptor source for this set is a woman aged 25 to 39 who had been exposed to COVID-19.

The chain carries TRBV6-5 and TRBJ2-5, with a tentative D call TRBD2 (5 bases). The CDR3 has 14 residues. The ends were cut back, 6 bases at V and 1 base at J, with 12 bases in the middle. Germline V lookup: CDR1 MNHEY, CDR2 SVGAGI. The CDR3 coding sequence is TGTGCCAGCAGCGAGGACTGGGGCCAAGAGACCCAGTACTTC. Protein sequence: CASSEDWGQETQYF.

This clone was seen once. This sequence joins TRBV6-5 and TRBJ1-2; tentative D call: TRBD1 (5 bases). The CDR3 contains 13 residues. From germline, CDR1 is MNHEY and CDR2 SVGAGI. Trimming removed 7 bases at V and 8 bases at J, with 17 bases between. The CDR3 bases are TGTGCCAGCACCCCGGGGGGGGGAGGAGGCTACACCTTC. Translating gives CASTPGGGGGYTF.

The gene calls are TRBV9 and TRBJ2-7; maybe TRBD1 (6 bases). This CDR3 has 12 amino acids. Trimming shortened V by 4 bases and J by 7 bases, and 12 bases separated the two germline ends. Per germline, CDR1 SGDLS and CDR2 YYNGEE. The CDR3 protein is CASSTPQGEQYF. The CDR3 nucleotides are TGTGCCAGCAGCACCCCACAGGGAGAGCAGTACTTC.

The chain links TRBV7-9 to TRBJ1-5; a possible D gene is TRBD1 (5 bases). The CDR3 spans 17 residues. V lost 5 bases, J lost 3 bases, and 20 bases lay in between. CDR1 and CDR2 (germline): SEHNR, FQNEAQ (reference sequence). The CDR3 sequence: CASSLIRKGEFNQPQHF. In DNA form, the CDR3 reads TGTGCCAGCAGCCTAATCAGGAAAGGGGAATTCAATCAGCCCCAGCATTTT.

This chain connects TRBV3-1 (or the pseudogene TRBV3-2) to TRBJ2-3, with TRBD2 matching over 11 bases. V lost 4 bases, J lost 4 bases, and 7 bases stayed unmatched. Germline CDR1 reads LGHDT; CDR2 reads YNNKEL (reference sequence). CDR3 size: 16 residues. The CDR3 nucleotides are TGTGCCAGCAGCCGCTACCATAGCGGGAGGGCAGATACGCAGTATTTT. Translation gives CASSRYHSGRADTQYF.

This clone turned up a few times. The chain recombines TRBV28 with TRBJ1-1; a possible D gene is TRBD1 (6 bases). The CDR3 consists of 16 residues. Trimming left V 1 base short and J 1 base short, with 13 bases between. Germline CDR1 and CDR2: MDHEN and SYDVKM. The CDR3 region has the DNA TGTGCCAGCAGTTTATTGGGCCTGGGGGCGAACACTGAAGCTTTCTTT. Its translation: CASSLLGLGANTEAFF. Full variable domain (remainder filled in from reference TRBV28 and TRBJ1-1): DVKVTQSSRYLVKRTGEKVFLECVQDMDHENMFWYRQDPGLGLRLIYFSYDVKMKEKGDIPEGYSVSREKKERFSLILESASTNQTSMYLCASSLLGLGANTEAFFGQGTRLTVV.

The gene calls are TRBV4-2 and TRBJ2-2, with 11 bases fitting TRBD2. The CDR3 has 19 residues. CDR1 and CDR2 (germline): LGHNA, YNFKEQ. V trimming: 0 bases; J trimming: 4 bases; junction bases outside the gene matches: 10. This CDR3 is CASSQERAGTSGTTGELFF. CDR3 bases: TGTGCCAGCAGCCAAGAAAGGGCCGGGACTAGCGGAACCACCGGGGAGCTGTTTTTT.

The chain couples TRBV5-4 to TRBJ1-5; no definite D call. V was shortened by 3 bases and J by 0 bases, with 7 bases between the two germline ends. CDR3 length: 14 amino acids. CDR1 SGHNT and CDR2 YYREEE come from the germline V gene (reference sequence). The CDR3 DNA sequence: TGTGCCAGCAGCTCGGGGATTAGCAATCAGCCCCAGCATTTT. Translating gives CASSSGISNQPQHF.

CDR3 loop: CASSPGLLGEKLFF. The CDR3 DNA follows: TGTGCCAGCAGTCCAGGGTTACTGGGGGAAAAACTGTTTTTT. The chain has TRBV28 and TRBJ1-4; D may be TRBD1 (5 bases). The CDR3 runs to 14 residues. Deletions cut 5 bases from V and 8 bases from J, with 15 bases between. The V gene's germline CDR1 is MDHEN and CDR2 SYDVKM.

The chain carries TRBV3-1 (or the pseudogene TRBV3-2) and TRBJ2-3, with 12 bases that match TRBD2. The ends lost 6 bases at V and 4 bases at J; junction bases unmatched: 5. This CDR3 has 15 residues. Germline CDR1 and CDR2: LGHDT and YNNKEL (reference sequence). CDR3 protein: CASSPGLAGSDTQYF. CDR3 DNA: TGTGCCAGCAGTCCCGGACTAGCGGGGTCAGATACGCAGTATTTT.

The chain is built from TRBV9 and TRBJ2-1, with D unresolved. CDR1 and CDR2 from the germline V gene are SGDLS and YYNGEE. This CDR3 spans 17 amino acids. Trimming pared 1 base from V and 6 bases from J, leaving 20 bases between. In DNA, the CDR3 is TGTGCCAGCAGCGTATCCCTTCGTGGCGGCGACCCCAATGAGCAGTTCTTC. This codes for CASSVSLRGGDPNEQFF.

The chain joins TRBV7-9 to TRBJ1-1; 7 nucleotides match TRBD1. Per germline, CDR1 SEHNR and CDR2 FQNEAQ (reference sequence). V was pared by 5 bases and J by 0 bases, with 6 bases of the junction left unmatched. The length of the CDR3 is 15 residues. The CDR3 DNA reads as TGTGCCAGCAGCCCCTCGACAGGGATGAACACTGAAGCTTTCTTT. Encoded protein: CASSPSTGMNTEAFF. Full variable domain (outside the CDR3, taken from reference TRBV7-9 and TRBJ1-1): DTGVSQNPRHKITKRGQNVTFRCDPISEHNRLYWYRQTLGQGPEFLTYFQNEAQLEKSRLLSDRFSAERPKGSFSTLEIQRTEQGDSAMYLCASSPSTGMNTEAFFGQGTRLTVV.

The rearrangement links TRBV29-1 to TRBJ2-2; 10 bases fit TRBD1. The CDR3 is 15 residues long. J was trimmed by 2 bases and V by 7 bases; bases with no gene match: 7. CDR1 SQVTM and CDR2 ANQGSEA come from the germline V gene. CDR3 nucleotide sequence: TGCAGCGCGGGACAGGGGCTCGTAAACACCGGGGAGCTGTTTTTT. This translates into CSAGQGLVNTGELFF.

The V call is TRBV6-6, the J call TRBJ2-1; 10 bases align to TRBD1. This CDR3 is 16 amino acids long. V lost 0 bases, J lost 4 bases, and 3 bases stayed unmatched. Looked up from germline, CDR1 is MNHNY and CDR2 is SVGAGI (reference sequence). The CDR3 sequence: CASSYSMDRGYNEQFF. In DNA, the CDR3 is TGTGCCAGCAGTTACTCGATGGACAGGGGGTACAATGAGCAGTTCTTC.

Written as DNA, the CDR3 is TGTGCCAGCAGCCCGACAAATTTTAATCAGCCCCAGCATTTT. This encodes CASSPTNFNQPQHF. J is TRBJ1-5 and V is TRBV5-8, with D unclear. Trimming stripped 4 bases from V and 4 bases from J, with 12 bases between. CDR1 SGHTS and CDR2 YDEGEE come from the germline V gene. The CDR3 runs 14 residues.

The chain links TRBV9 to TRBJ2-1, with 8 bases lining up with TRBD2. The V segment lost 3 bases and the J segment 6 bases; nucleotides outside the gene matches: 11. The CDR3 contains 16 residues. Per the germline V gene, CDR1 is SGDLS and CDR2 is YYNGEE. The CDR3 DNA reads as TGTGCCAGCAGCGCTAGCCAGGAGCGGGAGTCCAATGAGCAGTTCTTC. Protein sequence: CASSASQERESNEQFF.

The rearrangement uses TRBV10-3 and TRBJ1-1; 8 bases line up with TRBD1. Trimming took 6 bases from V and 0 from J; bases not matched to a gene: 12. The CDR3 loop spans 17 amino acids. Germline V CDR1 and CDR2: ENHRY, SYGVKD. The CDR3 bases are TGTGCCATCAGCCAGGCGTCAGGGGGCAGGATGAACACTGAAGCTTTCTTT. Encoded protein: CAISQASGGRMNTEAFF.

The chain recombines TRBV5-1 with TRBJ2-5; 7 bases are shared with TRBD2. Per germline, CDR1 SGHRS and CDR2 YFSETQ. V gave up 5 bases and J gave up 2 bases; unmatched junction bases: 6. This CDR3 spans 14 amino acids. Written as DNA, the CDR3 is TGCGCCAGCAGTAGGGGAGGGGTGCAAGAGACCCAGTACTTC. This gives the protein CASSRGGVQETQYF. Full variable domain (missing parts from reference TRBV5-1 and TRBJ2-5): KAGVTQTPRYLIKTRGQQVTLSCSPISGHRSVSWYQQTPGQGLQFLFEYFSETQRNKGNFPGRFSGRQFSNSRSEMNVSTLELGDSALYLCASSRGGVQETQYFGPGTRLLVL.

The V gene is TRBV6-5, the J gene TRBJ1-2, with a possible D match to TRBD1 (5 bases). The CDR3 length is 14 residues. CDR1 and CDR2 from the germline V gene are MNHEY and SVGAGI. V was shortened by 2 bases and J by 0 bases, with 7 bases between the two germline ends. The CDR3 DNA is TGTGCCAGCAGTTACAAGGGGACTAACTATGGCTACACCTTC. Protein sequence: CASSYKGTNYGYTF.

This CDR3 reads CASSLPTGLTEAFF. Here the CDR3 DNA reads TGTGCCAGCAGCCTCCCGACAGGGCTCACTGAAGCTTTCTTT. The chain has TRBV5-4 and TRBJ1-1, with 7 bases aligning to TRBD1. V dropped 4 bases and J dropped 4; count of bases not matched to a gene: 7. The germline V gene encodes CDR1 SGHNT and CDR2 YYREEE (reference sequence). This CDR3 spans 14 amino acids. Filled out from reference TRBV5-4 and TRBJ1-1, the complete variable domain reads ETGVTQSPTHLIKTRGQQVTLRCSSQSGHNTVSWYQQALGQGPQFIFQYYREEENGRGNFPPRFSGLQFPNYSSELNVNALELDDSALYLCASSLPTGLTEAFFGQGTRLTVV.

The chain couples TRBV5-8 to TRBJ2-1; D ambiguous. CDR1 is SGHTS and CDR2 is YDEGEE in the germline V gene. The V end was cut by 6 bases, the J end by 0 bases, with 10 bases between. The CDR3 spans 14 residues. The CDR3 loop reads CASTSPRSYNEQFF. The DNA for the CDR3 is TGTGCCAGCACCTCACCGCGCTCCTACAATGAGCAGTTCTTC.